The 11 T cell receptor beta chains below all came from one sample that was sequenced in a study of T cells in Graves' hyperthyroidism and ophthalmopathy. Amplification targeted TCR beta CDR3 regions from RNA transcripts. Initially, a first-round RT-PCR of the TCR CDR3 employed the HTBI primer set. TCRdb redid the calling of the multiplex PCR reads with MiXCR, one entry per CDR3 protein. The sample comprises more than 600,000 distinct CDR3 sequences, about a sixth of which are singletons, and roughly 8% rests with the top ten. Sequenced: blood. The receptors here all came from a man aged 18 to 30 with Graves' hyperthyroidism.

The chain couples TRBV30 to TRBJ2-4, with 9 nucleotides matching TRBD2. The V gene's germline CDR1 is GTSNPN and CDR2 SVGIG (reference sequence). The CDR3 has 14 amino acids. V was pared by 5 bases and J by 8 bases, with 10 bases of the junction left unmatched. CDR3 residues: CAWGIAGAAHIQYF. Written as DNA, the CDR3 is TGTGCCTGGGGCATAGCGGGAGCGGCACACATTCAGTACTTC.

This clonotype was found a few times. The CDR3: CAWSPGPVSTDTQYF. DNA of the CDR3: TGTGCCTGGAGTCCTGGACCAGTTAGCACAGATACGCAGTATTTT. The chain joins TRBV30 to TRBJ2-3; D is undetermined. V lost 2 bases and J lost 0, with 12 bases in between. This CDR3 has 15 amino acids. Germline CDR1 reads GTSNPN; CDR2 reads SVGIG (reference sequence).

The table lists this clonotype with a few counts. V usage is TRBV7-2 and J usage is TRBJ2-7, with D unclear. Germline V CDR1 and CDR2: SGHTA, FQGNSA. The CDR3 covers 12 residues. Trimming took 2 bases from V and 7 from J, leaving 9 bases between them. The CDR3 nucleotides read TGTGCCAGCAGCTTAAGGCCCGGGGAGCAGTACTTC. Amino acids: CASSLRPGEQYF.

This CDR3 reads CASSDRTRTYF. In nucleotides, the CDR3 is TGTGCCAGCAGTGACCGGACTAGAACCTACTTC. This chain joins TRBV25-1 and TRBJ2-5; 7 nucleotides align to TRBD2. Germline V gives CDR1 MGHDK, CDR2 SYGVNS. The CDR3 covers 11 residues. V lost 3 bases and J lost 14; bases outside the gene matches: 6. Supplemented by reference TRBV25-1 and TRBJ2-5, the full variable domain reads EADIYQTPRYLVIGTGKKITLECSQTMGHDKMYWYQQDPGMELHLIHYSYGVNSTEKGDLSSESTVSRIRTEHFPLTLESARPSHTSQYLCASSDRTRTYFGPGTRLLVL.

Turning to this clonotype: A much larger clone sits a single nucleotide away, making a read error possible. This sequence joins TRBV7-3 and TRBJ2-3; TRBD2 matches at 7 bases. In germline, CDR1 is SGHTA, CDR2 FQGTGA. The CDR3 extends over 15 amino acids. V shed 2 bases, J shed 6 bases, and the junction held 8 bases outside the gene matches. CDR3 coding DNA: TGTGCCAGCAGCTTACGGGGGAGGGCCGGGGATACGCAGTATTTT. It specifies CASSLRGRAGDTQYF.

CDR3: CASSNRGRGGYTF. In nucleotides, the CDR3 is TGTGCCAGCAGTAACAGGGGGCGAGGTGGCTACACCTTC. V gene TRBV6-1 combines with J gene TRBJ1-2; 9 bases map to TRBD1. CDR1 MNHNS and CDR2 SASEGT come from the germline V gene. CDR3 size: 13 residues. Trimming at V came to 5 bases and at J to 7 bases, leaving 5 bases not matched to a gene.

This clonotype was recorded many times. V usage is TRBV12-5 and J usage is TRBJ2-1; D remains unclear. CDR3 length equals 16 residues. V lost 3 bases to trimming and J lost 7 bases, with 19 bases between them. CDR1 LGHNT and CDR2 FRNRAP come from the germline V gene. The chain's CDR3 is CASGFPQGHVRNEQFF. CDR3 DNA sequence: TGTGCTAGTGGTTTTCCTCAAGGGCATGTGAGGAATGAGCAGTTCTTC.

Many counts were recorded for this clonotype. The rearrangement links TRBV11-2 to TRBJ1-2, with D unresolved. V lost 0 bases and J 1 base, leaving 3 bases between the germline ends. Germline V gene sequence: CDR1 SGHAT, CDR2 FQNNGV. This CDR3 region has 13 residues. The CDR3 coding sequence is TGTGCCAGCAGCTTAGACCTTAACTATGGCTACACCTTC. Translated: CASSLDLNYGYTF.

V usage is TRBV3-1 and J usage is TRBJ2-5, with 8 bases that match TRBD1. Trimming at V came to 3 bases and at J to 3 bases, leaving 9 bases not matched to a gene. The V gene's germline CDR1 is LGHDT and CDR2 YNNKEL (reference sequence). The length of the CDR3 is 16 residues. The CDR3 DNA follows: TGTGCCAGCAGCCACTCCCCCGGACAGGGCAAAGAGACCCAGTACTTC. This sequence encodes CASSHSPGQGKETQYF.

This clonotype has at least ten counts. The chain employs TRBV28 and TRBJ2-7; D might be TRBD1 or TRBD2, each matching 5 bases. Trimming pared 5 bases from V and 1 base from J, leaving 15 bases between. CDR1 is MDHEN and CDR2 is SYDVKM in the germline V gene. The length of the CDR3 is 15 residues. This CDR3 is CASSLPGTASYEQYF. CDR3 bases: TGTGCCAGCAGTCTCCCCGGGACGGCATCCTACGAGCAGTACTTC.

The rearrangement joins TRBV20-1 to TRBJ2-5; TRBD2 matches at 10 bases. Germline V gene lookup returns CDR1 DFQATT and CDR2 SNEGSKA (reference sequence). The V segment lost 4 bases and the J segment 5 bases; nucleotides outside the gene matches: 4. CDR3 length: 13 residues. The CDR3 is CSAMTSGFETQYF. CDR3 nucleotides: TGCAGTGCTATGACTAGCGGGTTTGAGACCCAGTACTTC.